This paragraph reports one T cell receptor beta chain. Only in-frame clones appear in the TCRdb table, and some are missing; sequencing was by immunoSEQ multiplex PCR. The sample holds roughly 78,000 clones; approximately 91% are singletons and the top ten take more than 25%. These data belong to a study of blood T cell repertoires in COVID-19. This CDR3 has 14 amino acids. V was cut by 3 bases and J by 4 bases, with 11 bases left in between. In germline, CDR1 is SGHKS, CDR2 YYEKEE (reference sequence). The clonotype comes from a middle-aged man with acute or convalescent COVID-19. The genes are TRBV5-5 and TRBJ1-3; TRBD1 is a possible D gene (5 bases). The source material was peripheral blood. CDR3 nucleotides: TGTGCCAGCAGCTGGACATTGACGGGAAACACCATATATTTT. It codes for CASSWTLTGNTIYF.